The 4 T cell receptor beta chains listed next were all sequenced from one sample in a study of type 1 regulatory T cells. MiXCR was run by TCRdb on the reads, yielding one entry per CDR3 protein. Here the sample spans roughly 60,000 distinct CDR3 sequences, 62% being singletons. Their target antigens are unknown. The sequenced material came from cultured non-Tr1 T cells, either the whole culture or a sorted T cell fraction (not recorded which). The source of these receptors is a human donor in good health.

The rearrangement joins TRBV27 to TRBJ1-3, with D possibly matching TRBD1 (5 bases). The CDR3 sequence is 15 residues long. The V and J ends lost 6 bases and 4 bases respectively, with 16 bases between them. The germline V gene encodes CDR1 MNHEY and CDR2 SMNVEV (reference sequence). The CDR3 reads CASRGTGGYGNTIYF. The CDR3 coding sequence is TGTGCCAGCAGGGGGACGGGAGGTTACGGAAACACCATATATTTT.

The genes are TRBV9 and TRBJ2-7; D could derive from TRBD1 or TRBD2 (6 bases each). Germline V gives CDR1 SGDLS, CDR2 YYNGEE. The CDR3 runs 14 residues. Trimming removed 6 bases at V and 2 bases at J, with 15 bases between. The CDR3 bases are TGTGCCAGCACACGGGGGCTGGGTCCCTACGAGCAGTACTTC. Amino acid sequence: CASTRGLGPYEQYF.

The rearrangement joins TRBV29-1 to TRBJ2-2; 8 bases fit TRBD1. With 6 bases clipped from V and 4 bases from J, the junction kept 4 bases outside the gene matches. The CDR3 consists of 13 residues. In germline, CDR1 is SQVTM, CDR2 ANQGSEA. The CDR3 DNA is TGCAGCGTCGCCGGGACAGGCACCGGGGAGCTGTTTTTT. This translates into CSVAGTGTGELFF.

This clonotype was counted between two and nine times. CDR3 amino acids: CSATLLAGSYEQYF. CDR3 nucleotides: TGCAGTGCTACGTTACTAGCGGGCTCCTACGAGCAGTACTTC. V usage is TRBV20-1 and J usage is TRBJ2-7, with 9 nucleotides matching TRBD2. The CDR3 has 14 amino acids. J was trimmed by 0 bases and V by 4 bases; bases with no gene match: 4. Germline V lookup: CDR1 DFQATT, CDR2 SNEGSKA (reference sequence).